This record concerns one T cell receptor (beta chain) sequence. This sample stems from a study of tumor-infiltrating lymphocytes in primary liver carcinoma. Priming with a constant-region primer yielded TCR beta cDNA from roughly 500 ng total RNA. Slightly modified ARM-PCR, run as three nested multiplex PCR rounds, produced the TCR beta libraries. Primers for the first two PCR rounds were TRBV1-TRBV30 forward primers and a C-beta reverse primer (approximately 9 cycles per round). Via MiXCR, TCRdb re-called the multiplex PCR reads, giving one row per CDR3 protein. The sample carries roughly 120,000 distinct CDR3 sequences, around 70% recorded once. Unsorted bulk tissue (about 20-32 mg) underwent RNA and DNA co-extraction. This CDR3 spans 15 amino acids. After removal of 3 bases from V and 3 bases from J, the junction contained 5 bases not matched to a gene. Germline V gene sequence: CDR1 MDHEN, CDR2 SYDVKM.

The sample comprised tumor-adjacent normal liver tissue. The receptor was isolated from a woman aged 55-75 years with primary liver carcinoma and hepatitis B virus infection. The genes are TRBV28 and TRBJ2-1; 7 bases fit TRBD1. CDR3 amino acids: CASSFLGTDYNEQFF. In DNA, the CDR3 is TGTGCCAGCAGTTTCCTCGGGACAGACTACAATGAGCAGTTCTTC.